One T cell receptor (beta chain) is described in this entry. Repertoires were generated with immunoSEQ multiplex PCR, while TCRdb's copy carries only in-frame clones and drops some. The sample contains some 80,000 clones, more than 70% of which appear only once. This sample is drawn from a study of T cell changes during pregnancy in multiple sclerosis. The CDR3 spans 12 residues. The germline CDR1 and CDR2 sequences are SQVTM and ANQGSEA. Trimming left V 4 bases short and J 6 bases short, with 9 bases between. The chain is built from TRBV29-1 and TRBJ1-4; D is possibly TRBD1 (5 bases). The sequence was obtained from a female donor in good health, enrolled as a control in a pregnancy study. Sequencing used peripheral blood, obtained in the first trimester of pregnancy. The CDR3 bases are TGCAGCGTTGTAGGAGGGGATGAAAAACTGTTTTTT. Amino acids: CSVVGGDEKLFF. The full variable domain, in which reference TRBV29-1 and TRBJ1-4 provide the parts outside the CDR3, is SAVISQKPSRDICQRGTSLTIQCQVDSQVTMMFWYRQQPGQSLTLIATANQGSEATYESGFVIDKFPISRPNLTFSTLTVSNMSPEDSSIYLCSVVGGDEKLFFGSGTQLSVL.